This T cell receptor (beta chain) was sequenced for a study of T-cell reconstitution after alpha-beta-depleted transplantation in children. TCRbeta library preparation incorporated unique molecular identifiers. A single record per CDR3 protein comes from TCRdb applying MiXCR to the PCR reads. The data contain some 200,000 distinct CDR3 sequences, just over 14% of them singletons. This clonotype occurred many times. CDR1 and CDR2 from the germline V gene are SEHNR and FQNEAQ (reference sequence). V lost 4 bases and J lost 1, with 14 bases in between. The CDR3 covers 16 residues. Source: PBMCs from the stem cell graft donor, taken from the stem cell graft. This receptor was obtained from a human donor who donated a stem cell graft to a child with acute lymphoblastic leukemia. This chain uses TRBV7-9 with TRBJ1-3; D is uncertain. This chain's CDR3 is CASSSRTEYSGNTIYF. The CDR3 DNA follows: TGTGCCAGCAGCTCCAGGACGGAATATTCTGGAAACACCATATATTTT.